Presented here are 28 T cell receptor beta chains from one specimen sequenced in a study of OX40 agonist ivuxolimab in advanced cancers. Repertoires were generated with immunoSEQ multiplex PCR, while TCRdb's copy carries only in-frame clones and drops some. This sample has just under 20,000 clones, with more than 70% found just once. The sequences come from CD4+ or CD8+ T cells sorted from blood, collected in a trial of the OX40 agonist ivuxolimab. The receptors here all came from an adult with an advanced solid tumor such as melanoma, head and neck, liver or kidney cancer.

The CDR3 sequence: CASSSLGRGTTEAFF. The DNA for the CDR3 is TGTGCCAGCAGCTCCCTCGGGAGGGGGACAACTGAAGCTTTCTTT. The chain links TRBV7-9 to TRBJ1-1, with D possibly being TRBD1 (6 bases). This CDR3 has 15 residues. V shed 4 bases and J shed 5 bases, with 17 bases lying between them. CDR1 is SEHNR, CDR2 FQNEAQ, per germline (reference sequence).

J is TRBJ1-5 and V is TRBV7-2; unclear D gene. Germline lookup yields CDR1 SGHTA and CDR2 FQGNSA. Trimming shortened V by 5 bases and J by 7 bases, and 12 bases separated the two germline ends. The CDR3 sequence is 13 residues long. The CDR3 here is CASSPTYRQPQHF. CDR3 sequence (DNA): TGTGCCAGCAGCCCGACCTATAGGCAGCCCCAGCATTTT.

The chain has TRBV10-3 and TRBJ2-1; the match to TRBD2 covers 11 bases. The CDR3 spans 16 residues. V lost 6 bases to trimming and J lost 2 bases; unmatched junction nucleotides: 6. Per germline, CDR1 ENHRY and CDR2 SYGVKD. CDR3 sequence: CAIRETSGVAYNEQFF. In DNA form, the CDR3 reads TGTGCCATCAGGGAGACTAGCGGGGTGGCCTACAATGAGCAGTTCTTC.

The V call is TRBV6-6, the J call TRBJ2-7; D gene ambiguous. Germline CDR1 MNHNY, CDR2 SVGAGI (reference sequence). The V gene lost 2 bases and the J gene lost 1 base, with 9 bases spanning the gap. The CDR3 is 14 amino acids. The CDR3 DNA is TGTGCCAGCAGTTACGGGTCTGGGTCCTACGAGCAGTACTTC. This codes for CASSYGSGSYEQYF.

J is TRBJ2-1 and V is TRBV27; D is unresolved. CDR1 and CDR2 from the germline V gene are MNHEY and SMNVEV (reference sequence). This CDR3 comprises 11 residues. V lost 3 bases and J lost 4, with 1 base in between. This chain's CDR3 is CASSFYNEQFF. DNA of the CDR3: TGTGCCAGCAGTTTTTACAATGAGCAGTTCTTC.

CDR3 sequence: CASSQHPSYSGDNNEQFF. The CDR3 coding sequence is TGTGCCAGCAGCCAACATCCCTCATATAGCGGGGACAACAATGAGCAGTTCTTC. The chain links TRBV4-2 to TRBJ2-1; 8 positions agree with TRBD2. With V trimmed by 2 bases and J by 5 bases, 14 bases remained unmatched. CDR1 and CDR2 (germline): LGHNA, YNFKEQ. This CDR3 is built from 18 residues.

The chain couples TRBV27 to TRBJ1-5; the D is unclear. The V end was cut by 6 bases, the J end by 2 bases, with 5 bases between. Per germline, CDR1 MNHEY and CDR2 SMNVEV (reference sequence). This CDR3 comprises 12 residues. CDR3: CASREGNQPQHF. The CDR3 DNA follows: TGTGCCAGCAGAGAGGGCAATCAGCCCCAGCATTTT.

The chain carries TRBV7-2 and TRBJ2-7; D is undetermined. Germline V lookup: CDR1 SGHTA, CDR2 FQGNSA. This CDR3 comprises 16 residues. Trimming removed 4 bases from V and 4 bases from J, with 20 bases in between. The CDR3 spells CASSSPFDSRWYEQYF. CDR3 nucleotide sequence: TGTGCCAGCAGCTCGCCTTTTGACTCACGATGGTACGAGCAGTACTTC. The full variable domain, rest sourced from reference TRBV7-2 and TRBJ2-7, is GAGVSQSPSNKVTEKGKDVELRCDPISGHTALYWYRQSLGQGLEFLIYFQGNSAPDKSGLPSDRFSAERTGGSVSTLTIQRTQQEDSAVYLCASSSPFDSRWYEQYFGPGTRLTVT.

This clone appeared once. The rearrangement links TRBV4-3 to TRBJ1-2; D perhaps matches TRBD1 (5 bases). With 0 bases removed from V and 4 bases from J, the gap between germline ends came to 15 bases. This CDR3 spans 16 amino acids. Germline V gene lookup returns CDR1 LGHNA and CDR2 YSLEER. CDR3 residues: CASSQETALPLYGYTF. CDR3 coding DNA: TGCGCCAGCAGCCAAGAGACAGCTCTACCCCTCTATGGCTACACCTTC.

The V call is TRBV10-3, the J call TRBJ1-2, with a possible D match to TRBD1 (5 bases). CDR3 length: 16 amino acids. Germline V CDR1 and CDR2: ENHRY, SYGVKD. Trimming cost V 7 bases and J 3 bases, with 21 bases left between them. CDR3 amino acids: CAITHRGEGQYYGYTF. For the CDR3, the DNA is TGTGCCATCACCCACCGGGGGGAGGGGCAGTACTATGGCTACACCTTC.

The V gene is TRBV19, the J gene TRBJ2-1; D is unresolved. In germline, CDR1 is LNHDA, CDR2 SQIVND (reference sequence). This CDR3 comprises 15 residues. Trimming removed 3 bases from V and 2 bases from J, with 11 bases in between. CDR3 region: CASSIKNPAYNEQFF. Written as DNA, the CDR3 is TGTGCCAGTAGTATCAAAAACCCAGCCTACAATGAGCAGTTCTTC. The whole variable domain, remainder taken from reference TRBV19 and TRBJ2-1, is DGGITQSPKYLFRKEGQNVTLSCEQNLNHDAMYWYRQDPGQGLRLIYYSQIVNDFQKGDIAEGYSVSREKKESFPLTVTSAQKNPTAFYLCASSIKNPAYNEQFFGPGTRLTVL.

The V call is TRBV7-9, the J call TRBJ2-1, with 7 bases lining up with TRBD2. This CDR3 has 15 amino acids. V lost 2 bases and J lost 4; bases outside the gene matches: 5. Per germline, CDR1 SEHNR and CDR2 FQNEAQ (reference sequence). The CDR3 region has the DNA TGTGCCAGCAGCTTAATAGCGGGCCCGTACAATGAGCAGTTCTTC. Translation gives CASSLIAGPYNEQFF.

V and J are TRBV30 and TRBJ2-4, with D possibly TRBD2 on 5 matching bases. V was trimmed by 3 bases and J by 1 base, leaving 16 bases between them. Germline V gives CDR1 GTSNPN, CDR2 SVGIG (reference sequence). CDR3 length equals 16 residues. The CDR3 is CAWSGLGKGAKNIQYF. CDR3 bases: TGTGCCTGGAGCGGACTGGGCAAAGGTGCCAAAAACATTCAGTACTTC.

This chain connects TRBV10-1 to TRBJ2-1; D is unresolved. Germline V gene lookup returns CDR1 WNHNN and CDR2 SYGVQD (reference sequence). The germline V and J ends were trimmed by 0 bases and 4 bases, with 10 bases remaining between them. The CDR3 covers 15 residues. In nucleotides, the CDR3 is TGCGCCAGCAGTGAGTCCCGGACCAGGTACAATGAGCAGTTCTTC. It yields the protein CASSESRTRYNEQFF.

The rearrangement links TRBV5-6 to TRBJ1-4; 12 bases match TRBD1. Germline CDR1 reads SGHDT; CDR2 reads YYEEEE. The CDR3 extends over 19 amino acids. J was trimmed by 0 bases and V by 1 base; bases with no gene match: 7. CDR3 protein: CASSLRDRGQDTTNEKLFF. Here the CDR3 DNA reads TGTGCCAGCAGCTTGAGGGACAGGGGGCAAGATACAACTAATGAAAAACTGTTTTTT.

This chain connects TRBV10-3 to TRBJ2-3, with 15 bases aligning to TRBD2. The CDR3 runs 18 residues. V was clipped by 3 bases and J by 0 bases; unmatched bases: 4. Germline CDR1 ENHRY, CDR2 SYGVKD. The CDR3 sequence: CAISEGTSGRPSTDTQYF. As DNA, the CDR3 is TGTGCCATCAGTGAAGGGACTAGCGGGAGGCCGAGCACAGATACGCAGTATTTT.

This CDR3 is CASSLVGSGAGDTQYF. CDR3 DNA sequence: TGTGCCAGCAGCTTAGTAGGTAGCGGGGCTGGAGATACGCAGTATTTT. This chain joins TRBV11-2 and TRBJ2-3, with 8 bases fitting TRBD2. V trimming: 1 base; J trimming: 5 bases; junction bases outside the gene matches: 8. CDR3 length: 16 amino acids. The germline V gene has CDR1 SGHAT and CDR2 FQNNGV.

The V and J genes are TRBV12-1 and TRBJ2-1; the listed D gene, TRBD2, was not tested against the DNA. TRBV12-1 is a pseudogene. This CDR3 region has 21 residues. The CDR3 loop is CASTTPSRLAGVGSGDNEQFF. The CDR3 DNA reads as TGTGCCAGCACCACCCCCTCCCGGCTAGCGGGAGTCGGGTCAGGGGACAATGAGCAGTTCTTC.

This chain uses TRBV6-1 with TRBJ1-2, with unresolved D. Germline V lookup: CDR1 MNHNS, CDR2 SASEGT. The CDR3 loop spans 12 amino acids. V was clipped by 7 bases and J by 3 bases, with 9 bases between them. CDR3 DNA sequence: TGTGCCAGCACAGACAACCACTATGGCTACACCTTC. Its protein is CASTDNHYGYTF.

This clone is judged medium-sized. Other DNA sequences in the same sample also yield this CDR3. The V and J genes are TRBV9 and TRBJ2-3; 11 nucleotides agree with TRBD2. The CDR3 extends over 16 amino acids. The germline gives CDR1 SGDLS, CDR2 YYNGEE. V dropped 0 bases and J dropped 0; count of bases not matched to a gene: 0. CDR3 loop: CASSVGTSGSTDTQYF. The CDR3, as DNA: TGTGCCAGCAGCGTAGGGACTAGCGGGAGCACAGATACGCAGTATTTT.

This clone showed up just a few times. The gene calls are TRBV6-1 and TRBJ1-1; D gene uncertain. V lost 6 bases to trimming and J lost 0 bases, with 14 bases between them. The length of the CDR3 is 15 residues. Germline CDR1 and CDR2: MNHNS and SASEGT. CDR3 sequence reads: CASRILQAMNTEAFF. CDR3 in DNA: TGTGCCAGCAGAATACTTCAGGCCATGAACACTGAAGCTTTCTTT.

The gene calls are TRBV7-8 and TRBJ2-7; the match to TRBD2 covers 11 bases. The CDR3 contains 15 residues. Trimming at V came to 5 bases and at J to 0 bases, leaving 3 bases not matched to a gene. From germline, CDR1 is SGHVS and CDR2 FQNEAQ. The CDR3 is CASSPTSGDSYEQYF. Written as DNA, the CDR3 is TGTGCCAGCAGCCCGACTAGCGGGGACTCCTACGAGCAGTACTTC.

On this clone itself: This sample also contains other DNA sequences that code for the same CDR3. V usage is TRBV6-5 and J usage is TRBJ1-5; D gene uncertain. The CDR3 consists of 14 residues. CDR1 is MNHEY, CDR2 SVGAGI, per germline. V was shortened by 6 bases and J by 0 bases, with 9 bases between the two germline ends. The CDR3 nucleotides are TGTGCCAGCAGCCCAGAGAATAGCAATCAGCCCCAGCATTTT. Protein product: CASSPENSNQPQHF.

The chain couples TRBV6-5 to TRBJ2-7, with 7 bases lining up with TRBD1. CDR1 is MNHEY and CDR2 is SVGAGI in the germline V gene. Trimming removed 5 bases from V and 2 bases from J; junction bases left unmatched: 6. This CDR3 has 14 amino acids. CDR3 sequence: CASSAGTATYEQYF. CDR3 coding DNA: TGTGCCAGCAGTGCCGGGACAGCTACCTACGAGCAGTACTTC.

The chain is built from TRBV5-4 and TRBJ2-5; no clear D gene. The CDR3 has 14 amino acids. The V end was cut by 2 bases, the J end by 5 bases, with 13 bases between. The V gene's germline CDR1 is SGHNT and CDR2 YYREEE (reference sequence). The CDR3 reads CASSLNGMGETQYF. Here the CDR3 DNA reads TGTGCCAGCAGCTTAAATGGGATGGGCGAGACCCAGTACTTC. Together with reference TRBV5-4 and TRBJ2-5, the CDR3 gives the full variable domain: ETGVTQSPTHLIKTRGQQVTLRCSSQSGHNTVSWYQQALGQGPQFIFQYYREEENGRGNFPPRFSGLQFPNYSSELNVNALELDDSALYLCASSLNGMGETQYFGPGTRLLVL.

This chain uses TRBV13 with TRBJ1-1, with D perhaps TRBD1 (6 bases). V lost 2 bases and J 1 base, leaving 14 bases between the germline ends. CDR1 and CDR2 (germline): PRHDT, FYEKMQ (reference sequence). The CDR3 length is 16 residues. The CDR3 sequence is CASSLRQGRGNTEAFF. The CDR3 DNA reads as TGTGCCAGCAGCTTACGGCAGGGGAGGGGGAACACTGAAGCTTTCTTT.

The chain recombines TRBV29-1 with TRBJ2-3, with unresolved D. The CDR3 extends over 14 amino acids. Germline V lookup: CDR1 SQVTM, CDR2 ANQGSEA. The V gene lost 1 base and the J gene lost 2 bases, with 10 bases spanning the gap. CDR3 nucleotide sequence: TGCAGCGTTGAAGCATGGCAAGACACAGATACGCAGTATTTT. This encodes CSVEAWQDTDTQYF.

This chain uses TRBV9 with TRBJ2-7, with D perhaps matching TRBD1 (6 bases). Germline values: CDR1 SGDLS, CDR2 YYNGEE. V was pared by 3 bases and J by 4 bases, with 14 bases between. There are 14 residues in the CDR3. The CDR3 nucleotides read TGTGCCAGCAGCGCAGGGGTCTTAGGGTACGAGCAGTACTTC. The encoded protein is CASSAGVLGYEQYF. Variable domain in full (rest from reference TRBV9 and TRBJ2-7): DSGVTQTPKHLITATGQRVTLRCSPRSGDLSVYWYQQSLDQGLQFLIQYYNGEERAKGNILERFSAQQFPDLHSELNLSSLELGDSALYFCASSAGVLGYEQYFGPGTRLTVT.